One and the same sample provided the 32 T cell receptor beta chains below, sequenced in a study of immune evolution from preneoplasia to lung adenocarcinoma. Sequencing was performed with immunoSEQ multiplex PCR; in TCRdb, only in-frame clones are kept and a portion is missing. This table has around 4,000 clones, 75% to 85% appearing once. Sequencing was carried out using FFPE lung adenocarcinoma in situ tissue. The receptors shown here come from a person aged 70 to 85 with lung adenocarcinoma.

V gene TRBV14 combines with J gene TRBJ2-7; 7 bases fit TRBD1. The CDR3 runs to 15 residues. Trimming at V came to 5 bases and at J to 2 bases, leaving 9 bases not matched to a gene. Germline-derived CDR1 and CDR2 are SGHDN and FVKESK. In DNA form, the CDR3 reads TGTGCCAGCAGCGAAGGGGCAGGGGGTGCCTACGAGCAGTACTTC. It is translated as CASSEGAGGAYEQYF.

V usage is TRBV10-1 and J usage is TRBJ2-2, with 12 positions matching TRBD1. CDR1 and CDR2 from the germline V gene are WNHNN and SYGVQD (reference sequence). This CDR3 has 17 residues. The V segment lost 2 bases and the J segment 5 bases; nucleotides outside the gene matches: 6. CDR3 DNA sequence: TGCGCCAGCAGTGAGCCCGGGACAGGGGGCTTGACCGGGGAGCTGTTTTTT. Translated: CASSEPGTGGLTGELFF.

This sequence joins TRBV5-4 and TRBJ2-1, with TRBD1 as a possible D gene (6 bases). CDR1 is SGHNT and CDR2 is YYREEE in the germline V gene (reference sequence). V was cut by 0 bases and J by 6 bases, with 16 bases left in between. This CDR3 has 16 residues. CDR3 region: CASSLGAALGANEQFF. For the CDR3, the DNA is TGTGCCAGCAGCTTGGGGGCGGCGCTGGGGGCCAATGAGCAGTTCTTC.

This sequence joins TRBV6-5 and TRBJ2-7; D is ambiguous. Germline-derived CDR1 and CDR2 are MNHEY and SVGAGI. V was pared by 6 bases and J by 0 bases, with 15 bases between. The CDR3 is made up of 15 amino acids. The CDR3 is CASSDPRRSSYEQYF. In DNA, the CDR3 is TGTGCCAGCAGCGACCCTAGGCGTAGCTCCTACGAGCAGTACTTC.

The rearrangement links TRBV28 to TRBJ2-1, with 7 bases lining up with TRBD2. The V gene end was trimmed by 3 bases and the J gene end by 7 bases; junction bases not matched to a gene: 15. The CDR3 extends over 17 amino acids. Per germline, CDR1 MDHEN and CDR2 SYDVKM. The CDR3 here is CASSFPGSAGSRNEQFF. The CDR3 DNA is TGTGCCAGCAGTTTCCCCGGGTCAGCGGGAAGTAGGAATGAGCAGTTCTTC.

The rearrangement uses TRBV4-1 and TRBJ2-6; no definite D call. Trimming removed 1 base at V and 0 bases at J, with 10 bases between. Germline CDR1 MGHRA, CDR2 YSYEKL. There are 17 residues in the CDR3. The DNA for the CDR3 is TGCGCCAGCAGCCAAGTGGTCAGGAGCTCTGGGGCCAACGTCCTGACTTTC. Amino acid sequence: CASSQVVRSSGANVLTF.

As to this clone: Sequence at one end of the junction differs from germline and may be a read error. The chain recombines TRBV5-1 with TRBJ2-2; 7 bases fit TRBD1. The CDR3 length is 16 residues. Germline V gene data show CDR1 as SGHRS and CDR2 as YFSETQ. The CDR3: CASSLDRGSNSGELFF. CDR3 sequence (DNA): TGCGCCAGCAGCTTGGACAGGGGATCGAACTCCGGGGAGCTGTTTTTT.

With regard to this clone: A read error may account for a junction end that differs from germline. The chain combines TRBV6-1 with TRBJ2-7; 7 positions agree with TRBD2. Germline CDR1 is MNHNS and CDR2 is SASEGT. The CDR3 sequence is 13 residues long. CDR3 protein: CVSRATGGLEQYF. The CDR3 nucleotides are TGTGTCAGCAGGGCCACGGGGGGACTCGAGCAGTACTTC.

The gene calls are TRBV2 and TRBJ1-2; the D gene is possibly TRBD1 (5 bases). CDR3 length equals 13 residues. V was shortened by 6 bases and J by 2 bases, with 10 bases between the two germline ends. Per germline, CDR1 SNHLY and CDR2 FYNNEI. The CDR3 is CASRQGWNYGYTF. The CDR3 region has the DNA TGTGCCAGCAGGCAGGGTTGGAACTATGGCTACACCTTC.

The chain recombines TRBV7-6 with TRBJ2-3; TRBD2 agrees at 10 bases. The V gene's germline CDR1 is SGHVS and CDR2 FNYEAQ. This CDR3 is 17 amino acids long. Trimming removed 4 bases from V and 0 bases from J; junction bases left unmatched: 7. The CDR3 region is CASSSSSGRPSTDTQYF. DNA for the CDR3: TGTGCCAGCAGCTCCTCTAGCGGGAGACCTAGCACAGATACGCAGTATTTT. The full variable domain, with the rest looked up from reference TRBV7-6 and TRBJ2-3, is GAGVSQSPRYKVTKRGQDVALRCDPISGHVSLYWYRQALGQGPEFLTYFNYEAQQDKSGLPNDRFSAERPEGSISTLTIQRTEQRDSAMYRCASSSSSGRPSTDTQYFGPGTRLTVL.

This clone was counted between two and nine times. The chain carries TRBV2 and TRBJ2-1, with D possibly TRBD2 on 6 matching bases. CDR1 is SNHLY, CDR2 FYNNEI, per germline. Trimming shortened V by 2 bases and J by 7 bases, and 9 bases separated the two germline ends. The length of the CDR3 is 13 residues. CDR3 DNA: TGTGCCAGCAGTGAAAGACTAGATAATGAGCAGTTCTTC. Amino acid sequence: CASSERLDNEQFF.

The chain links TRBV11-2 to TRBJ2-3; no definite D call. V shed 5 bases and J shed 4 bases, with 10 bases lying between them. Germline V gene sequence: CDR1 SGHAT, CDR2 FQNNGV. The CDR3 length is 13 residues. The CDR3 DNA is TGTGCCAGCAGCCTAAGTTTCGCAGATACGCAGTATTTT. Translating it yields CASSLSFADTQYF.

The chain uses TRBV19 and TRBJ1-4; 7 bases fit TRBD1. The CDR3 spans 14 residues. The J segment lost 6 bases and the V segment lost 3 bases, leaving 4 bases of the junction unmatched. Germline V gene sequence: CDR1 LNHDA, CDR2 SQIVND (reference sequence). The CDR3 here is CASSMFDRDEKLFF. As DNA, the CDR3 is TGTGCCAGTAGTATGTTTGACAGGGATGAAAAACTGTTTTTT.

V gene TRBV5-1 combines with J gene TRBJ2-1; 11 nucleotides agree with TRBD2. Germline V gene data show CDR1 as SGHRS and CDR2 as YFSETQ. This CDR3 has 17 residues. V was clipped by 4 bases and J by 2 bases; unmatched bases: 8. The CDR3 reads CASSRPLAGEAYNEQFF. CDR3 nucleotides: TGCGCCAGCAGCCGACCACTAGCGGGAGAGGCCTACAATGAGCAGTTCTTC.

The chain links TRBV6-5 to TRBJ2-2; D may be TRBD1 or TRBD2 (5 bases each). V was trimmed by 0 bases and J by 11 bases, leaving 16 bases between them. Germline lookup yields CDR1 MNHEY and CDR2 SVGAGI. The CDR3 extends over 15 amino acids. Here the CDR3 DNA reads TGTGCCAGCAGTTACTCGAGTGCAGCAGGGAGCGAGCTGTTTTTT. Residues: CASSYSSAAGSELFF.

The chain recombines TRBV6-1 with TRBJ2-2; D ambiguous. Trimming took off 0 bases at V and 3 bases at J, with 8 bases between the two ends. The CDR3 runs to 15 residues. CDR1 is MNHNS and CDR2 is SASEGT in the germline V gene. In DNA form, the CDR3 reads TGTGCCAGCAGTGAAGCGGGGATGGACACCGGGGAGCTGTTTTTT. Its translation: CASSEAGMDTGELFF.

J is TRBJ1-5 and V is TRBV10-3, with D unclear. This CDR3 has 13 residues. Per germline, CDR1 ENHRY and CDR2 SYGVKD. V was pared by 4 bases and J by 7 bases, with 11 bases between. The DNA of the CDR3 is TGTGCCATCAGTGTCGACGTCCAGCAGCCCCAGCATTTT. It translates to CAISVDVQQPQHF.

This chain joins TRBV5-1 and TRBJ2-5; no reliable D call. Deletions cut 1 base from V and 1 base from J, with 2 bases between. This CDR3 contains 12 residues. Germline assignment: CDR1 SGHRS and CDR2 YFSETQ. CDR3 in DNA: TGCGCCAGCAGCTTGTCCCAAGAGACCCAGTACTTC. As protein: CASSLSQETQYF.

The CDR3 loop is CARGQLGEQYF. Here the CDR3 DNA reads TGTGCCCGCGGACAGCTGGGGGAGCAGTACTTC. The chain carries TRBV30 and TRBJ2-7, with a weak D call TRBD1 (6 bases). Trimming pared 8 bases from V and 7 bases from J, leaving 15 bases between. CDR3 length: 11 residues. Germline CDR1 is GTSNPN and CDR2 is SVGIG (reference sequence).

This clone was recorded only once. The V and J genes are TRBV6-4 and TRBJ2-1, with 12 bases identical to TRBD2. The CDR3 runs 16 residues. J lost 3 bases, V lost 4 bases, and 4 bases had no gene match. Germline V CDR1 and CDR2: MRHNA, SNTAGT. CDR3: CASSGTGLAGYNEQFF. The DNA of the CDR3 is TGTGCCAGCAGTGGGACGGGACTAGCGGGCTACAATGAGCAGTTCTTC.

In this sample, this clone turned up a few times. The CDR3 reads CASSPPTGIYEQYF. In nucleotides, the CDR3 is TGTGCCAGCAGCCCACCGACAGGCATCTACGAGCAGTACTTC. The V call is TRBV11-2, the J call TRBJ2-7; D is perhaps TRBD1 (6 bases). Per the germline V gene, CDR1 is SGHAT and CDR2 is FQNNGV. There are 14 residues in the CDR3. Trimming shortened V by 5 bases and J by 3 bases, and 14 bases separated the two germline ends.

V and J are TRBV6-1 and TRBJ1-2, with D perhaps TRBD1 (5 bases). V was cut by 2 bases and J by 2 bases, with 12 bases left in between. Germline V gives CDR1 MNHNS, CDR2 SASEGT. The CDR3 runs to 15 residues. CDR3 DNA: TGTGCCAGCAGTGAAATTGGGGGATCCAACTATGGCTACACCTTC. Translation: CASSEIGGSNYGYTF.

CDR3 coding DNA: TGTGCCAGCAGTTATGAGGGGGGGCGCGTAGAGACCCAGTACTTC. Translated: CASSYEGGRVETQYF. The chain carries TRBV6-5 and TRBJ2-5; a weak D match, TRBD2 (7 bases). V was pared by 3 bases and J by 4 bases, with 15 bases between. CDR1 is MNHEY and CDR2 is SVGAGI in the germline V gene. This CDR3 is built from 15 residues.

The chain carries TRBV11-2 and TRBJ1-3; D unclear. Looked up from germline, CDR1 is SGHAT and CDR2 is FQNNGV. V was pared by 7 bases and J by 0 bases, with 7 bases between. This CDR3 spans 13 amino acids. The CDR3 sequence: CASIPLSGNTIYF. CDR3 nucleotide sequence: TGTGCCAGCATACCCCTCTCTGGAAACACCATATATTTT. The full variable domain, its missing parts supplied by reference TRBV11-2 and TRBJ1-3, is EAGVAQSPRYKIIEKRQSVAFWCNPISGHATLYWYQQILGQGPKLLIQFQNNGVVDDSQLPKDRFSAERLKGVDSTLKIQPAKLEDSAVYLCASIPLSGNTIYFGEGSWLTVV.

The chain is built from TRBV18 and TRBJ2-7; no firm D call. This CDR3 comprises 11 residues. V gave up 1 base and J gave up 3 bases, with 1 base separating them. In germline, CDR1 is KGHSH, CDR2 LQKENI. Here the CDR3 reads CASSPLYEQYF. The CDR3 DNA is TGTGCCAGCTCACCACTCTACGAGCAGTACTTC.

V usage is TRBV6-5 and J usage is TRBJ2-7, with TRBD2 matching over 7 bases. Germline V gene lookup returns CDR1 MNHEY and CDR2 SVGAGI. Trimming removed 0 bases from V and 1 base from J; junction bases left unmatched: 6. The CDR3 extends over 16 amino acids. CDR3 in amino acids: CASSYSERGPSYEQYF. The CDR3 region has the DNA TGTGCCAGCAGTTACTCGGAGCGGGGCCCATCCTACGAGCAGTACTTC.

This clone has only a few counts. J is TRBJ1-5 and V is TRBV7-9; D may be TRBD1 (5 bases). Germline V gene data show CDR1 as SEHNR and CDR2 as FQNEAQ (reference sequence). V lost 4 bases and J 5 bases, leaving 12 bases between the germline ends. CDR3 length equals 14 residues. The CDR3 bases are TGTGCCAGCAGCTCAACCCCGGGGCATCAGCCCCAGCATTTT. It yields the protein CASSSTPGHQPQHF.

This chain uses TRBV10-1 with TRBJ2-1; D remains unclear. The V gene's germline CDR1 is WNHNN and CDR2 SYGVQD (reference sequence). CDR3 length: 12 residues. With 6 bases removed from V and 7 bases from J, the gap between germline ends came to 10 bases. CDR3 sequence reads: CASRASGNEQFF. Written as DNA, the CDR3 is TGCGCCAGCAGGGCCAGTGGAAATGAGCAGTTCTTC.

The chain links TRBV19 to TRBJ2-3; 10 positions match TRBD2. CDR3 length: 18 amino acids. In germline, CDR1 is LNHDA, CDR2 SQIVND (reference sequence). The J segment lost 0 bases and the V segment lost 5 bases, leaving 11 bases of the junction unmatched. The CDR3: CASSSKPRAGGSTDTQYF. CDR3 bases: TGTGCCAGTAGTTCAAAACCGAGAGCGGGAGGGAGCACAGATACGCAGTATTTT.

The chain recombines TRBV5-4 with TRBJ2-7, with 8 bases identical to TRBD2. Germline-derived CDR1 and CDR2 are SGHNT and YYREEE (reference sequence). This CDR3 contains 15 residues. V lost 7 bases, J lost 4 bases, and 13 bases stayed unmatched. This CDR3 is CASGHVASGRYEQYF. The CDR3 bases are TGTGCCAGCGGCCACGTGGCCAGCGGGAGATACGAGCAGTACTTC.

This rearrangement joins TRBV18 to TRBJ1-2; weak D call: TRBD1 (6 bases). V lost 3 bases, J lost 6 bases, and 14 bases lay in between. There are 14 residues in the CDR3. Germline CDR1 is KGHSH and CDR2 is LQKENI. CDR3 in amino acids: CASSPQGPRDGYTF. The CDR3 DNA reads TGTGCCAGCTCACCGCAGGGGCCTCGTGATGGCTACACCTTC.

This chain connects TRBV11-3 to TRBJ2-7, with 7 bases fitting TRBD1. The CDR3 is 16 residues long. Per the germline V gene, CDR1 is SGHNT and CDR2 is YENEEA. Trimming cost V 5 bases and J 6 bases; bases outside gene matches: 16. CDR3 sequence: CASSPNHKQGRSEQYF. DNA for the CDR3: TGTGCCAGCAGCCCTAATCACAAACAGGGGCGATCCGAGCAGTACTTC.